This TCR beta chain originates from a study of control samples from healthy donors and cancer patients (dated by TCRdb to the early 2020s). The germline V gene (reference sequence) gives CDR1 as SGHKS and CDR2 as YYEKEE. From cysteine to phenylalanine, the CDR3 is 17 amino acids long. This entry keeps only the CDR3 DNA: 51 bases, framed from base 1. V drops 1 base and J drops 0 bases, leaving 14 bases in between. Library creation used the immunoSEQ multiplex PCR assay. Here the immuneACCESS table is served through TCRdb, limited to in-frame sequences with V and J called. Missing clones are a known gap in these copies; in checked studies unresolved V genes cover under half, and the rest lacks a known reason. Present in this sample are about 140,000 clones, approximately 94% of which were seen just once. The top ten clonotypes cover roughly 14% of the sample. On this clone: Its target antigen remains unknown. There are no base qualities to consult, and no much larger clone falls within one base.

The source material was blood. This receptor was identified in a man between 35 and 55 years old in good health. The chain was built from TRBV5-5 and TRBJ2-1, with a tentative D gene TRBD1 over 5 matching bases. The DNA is TGTGCCAGCAGCTTGAGGGGCCTGAGGAGCTCCTACAATGAGCAGTTCTTC. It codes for CASSLRGLRSSYNEQFF. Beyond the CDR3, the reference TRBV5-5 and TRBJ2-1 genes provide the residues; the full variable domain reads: DAGVTQSPTHLIKTRGQQVTLRCSPISGHKSVSWYQQVLGQGPQFIFQYYEKEERGRGNFPDRFSARQFPNYSSELNVNALLLGDSALYLCASSLRGLRSSYNEQFFGPGTRLTVL.